What follows describes a single TCR beta chain. The source of the sample is a study of blood T cells in healthy people across ages. This CDR3 has 16 residues. CDR1 is MGHRA, CDR2 YSYEKL, per germline. V was cut by 3 bases and J by 0 bases, with 14 bases left in between. The use of a sample-barcoded 5' primer and a J-beta primer mix characterized a second PCR of about 7 to 12 cycles. TCRdb recomputed calls from the 5' RACE reads with MiXCR, one row per CDR3 protein. The sample consists of some 670,000 distinct CDR3 sequences, approximately 52% of them appearing once. What was sequenced was blood. This sequence joins TRBV4-1 and TRBJ1-1; D gene ambiguous. The receptor's source is a woman aged 80 or older in good health. CDR3 amino acids: CASSQWVAALNTEAFF. CDR3 nucleotide sequence: TGCGCCAGCAGCCAGTGGGTGGCGGCTTTGAACACTGAAGCTTTCTTT.